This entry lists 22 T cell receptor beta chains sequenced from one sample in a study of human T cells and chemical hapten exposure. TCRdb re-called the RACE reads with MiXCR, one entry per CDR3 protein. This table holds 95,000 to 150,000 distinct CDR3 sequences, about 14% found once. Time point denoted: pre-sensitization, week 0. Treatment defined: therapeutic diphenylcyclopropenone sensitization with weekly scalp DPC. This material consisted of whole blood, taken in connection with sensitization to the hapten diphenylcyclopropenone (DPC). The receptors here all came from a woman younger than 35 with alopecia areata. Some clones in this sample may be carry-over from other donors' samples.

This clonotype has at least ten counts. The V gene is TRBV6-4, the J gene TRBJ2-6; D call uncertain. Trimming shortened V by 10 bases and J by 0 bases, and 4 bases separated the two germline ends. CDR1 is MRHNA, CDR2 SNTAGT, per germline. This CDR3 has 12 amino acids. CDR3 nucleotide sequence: TGTGCCACAAGCTCTGGGGCCAACGTCCTGACTTTC. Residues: CATSSGANVLTF.

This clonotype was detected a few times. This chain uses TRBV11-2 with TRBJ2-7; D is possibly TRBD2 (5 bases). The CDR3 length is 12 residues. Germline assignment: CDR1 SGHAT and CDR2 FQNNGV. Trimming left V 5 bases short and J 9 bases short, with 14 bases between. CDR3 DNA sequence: TGTGCCAGCAGCCAGCAGCGGTCGTGGCAGTACTTC. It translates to CASSQQRSWQYF.

The CDR3, as DNA: TGTGCCAGCAGCCCATCTTTTTCGGACGTTGAGGGTTGCGGCTACACCTTC. Translation: CASSPSFSDVEGCGYTF. The chain recombines TRBV4-2 with TRBJ1-2; D unclear. Germline V gives CDR1 LGHNA, CDR2 YNFKEQ. The V and J ends lost 4 bases and 8 bases respectively, with 26 bases between them. The CDR3 loop spans 17 amino acids.

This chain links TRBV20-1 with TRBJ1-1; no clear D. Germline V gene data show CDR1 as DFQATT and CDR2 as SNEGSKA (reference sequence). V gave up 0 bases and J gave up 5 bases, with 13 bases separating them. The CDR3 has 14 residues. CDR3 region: CSARDQGWETEAFF. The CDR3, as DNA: TGCAGTGCTAGAGATCAAGGGTGGGAGACTGAAGCTTTCTTT.

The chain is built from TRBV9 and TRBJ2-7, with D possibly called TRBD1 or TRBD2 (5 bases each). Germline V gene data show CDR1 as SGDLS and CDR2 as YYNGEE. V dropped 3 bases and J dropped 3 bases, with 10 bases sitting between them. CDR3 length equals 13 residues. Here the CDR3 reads CASSGDRGYEQYF. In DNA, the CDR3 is TGTGCCAGCAGCGGGGACCGGGGCTACGAGCAGTACTTC.

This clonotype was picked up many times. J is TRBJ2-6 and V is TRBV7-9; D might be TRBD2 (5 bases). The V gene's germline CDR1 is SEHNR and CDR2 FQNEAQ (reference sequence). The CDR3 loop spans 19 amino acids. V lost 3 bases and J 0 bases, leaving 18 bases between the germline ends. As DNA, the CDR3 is TGTGCCAGCAGCTTCCGGACGGACGGAGGAAGCTCTGGGGCCAACGTCCTGACTTTC. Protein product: CASSFRTDGGSSGANVLTF.

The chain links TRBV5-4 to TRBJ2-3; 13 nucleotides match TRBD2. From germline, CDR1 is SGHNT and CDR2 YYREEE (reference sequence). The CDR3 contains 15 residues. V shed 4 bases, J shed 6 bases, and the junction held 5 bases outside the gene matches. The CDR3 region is CASSPTSGGPDTQYF. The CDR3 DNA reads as TGTGCCAGCAGCCCGACTAGCGGGGGGCCGGATACGCAGTATTTT. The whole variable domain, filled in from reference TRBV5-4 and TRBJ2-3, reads ETGVTQSPTHLIKTRGQQVTLRCSSQSGHNTVSWYQQALGQGPQFIFQYYREEENGRGNFPPRFSGLQFPNYSSELNVNALELDDSALYLCASSPTSGGPDTQYFGPGTRLTVL.

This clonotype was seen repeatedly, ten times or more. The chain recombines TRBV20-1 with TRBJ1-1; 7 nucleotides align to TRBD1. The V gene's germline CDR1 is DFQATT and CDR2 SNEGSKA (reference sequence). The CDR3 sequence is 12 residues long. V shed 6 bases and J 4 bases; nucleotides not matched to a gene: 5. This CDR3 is CSATRDSTEAFF. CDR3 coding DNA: TGCAGTGCCACCAGGGACAGCACTGAAGCTTTCTTT.

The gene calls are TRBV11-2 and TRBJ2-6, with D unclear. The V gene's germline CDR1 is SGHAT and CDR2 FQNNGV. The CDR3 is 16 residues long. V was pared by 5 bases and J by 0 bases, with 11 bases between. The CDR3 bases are TGTGCCAGCAGCGTGAGGTCAAGCTCTGGGGCCAACGTCCTGACTTTC. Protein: CASSVRSSSGANVLTF.

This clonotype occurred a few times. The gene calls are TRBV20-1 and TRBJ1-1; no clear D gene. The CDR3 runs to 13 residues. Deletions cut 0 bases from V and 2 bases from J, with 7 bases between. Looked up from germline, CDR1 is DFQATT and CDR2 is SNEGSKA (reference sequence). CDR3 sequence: CSARDHRNTEAFF. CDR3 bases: TGCAGTGCTAGAGATCACCGAAACACTGAAGCTTTCTTT.

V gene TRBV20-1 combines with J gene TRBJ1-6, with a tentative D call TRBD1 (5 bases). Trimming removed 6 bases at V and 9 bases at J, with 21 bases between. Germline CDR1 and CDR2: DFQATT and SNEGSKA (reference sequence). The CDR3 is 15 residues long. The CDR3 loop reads CSARIGAGVSSPLHF. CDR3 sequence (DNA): TGCAGTGCGAGAATAGGGGCGGGGGTTAGTTCACCCCTCCACTTT.

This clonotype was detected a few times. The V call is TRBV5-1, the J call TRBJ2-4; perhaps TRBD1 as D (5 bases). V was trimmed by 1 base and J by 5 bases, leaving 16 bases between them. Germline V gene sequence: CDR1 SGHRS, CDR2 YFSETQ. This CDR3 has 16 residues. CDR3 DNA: TGCGCCAGCAGCTTGCCCCGTGCAGGGATCGAAAACATTCAGTACTTC. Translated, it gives CASSLPRAGIENIQYF.

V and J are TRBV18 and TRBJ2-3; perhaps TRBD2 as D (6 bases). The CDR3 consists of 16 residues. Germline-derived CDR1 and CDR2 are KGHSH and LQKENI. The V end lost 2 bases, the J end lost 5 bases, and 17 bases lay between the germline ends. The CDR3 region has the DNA TGTGCCAGCTCACCAGAACTAGCACGAGTATTAGATACGCAGTATTTT. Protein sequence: CASSPELARVLDTQYF.

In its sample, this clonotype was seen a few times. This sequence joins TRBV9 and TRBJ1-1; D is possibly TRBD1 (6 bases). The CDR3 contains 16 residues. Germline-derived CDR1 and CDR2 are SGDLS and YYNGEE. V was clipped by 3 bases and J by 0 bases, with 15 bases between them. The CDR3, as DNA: TGTGCCAGCAGCGCATCACCCGGACAGATGAACACTGAAGCTTTCTTT. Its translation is CASSASPGQMNTEAFF.

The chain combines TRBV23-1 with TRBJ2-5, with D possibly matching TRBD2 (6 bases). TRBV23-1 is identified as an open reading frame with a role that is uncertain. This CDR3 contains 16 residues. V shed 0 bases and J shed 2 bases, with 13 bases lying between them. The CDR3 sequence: CASSQSEEGPQETQYF. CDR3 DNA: TGCGCCAGCAGTCAATCTGAGGAGGGACCTCAAGAGACCCAGTACTTC.

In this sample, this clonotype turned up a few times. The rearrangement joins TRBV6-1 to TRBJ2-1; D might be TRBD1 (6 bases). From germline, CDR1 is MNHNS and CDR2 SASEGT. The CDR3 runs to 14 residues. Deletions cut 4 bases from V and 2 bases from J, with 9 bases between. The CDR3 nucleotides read TGTGCCAGCAGTGTGGGGGCCACCTACAATGAGCAGTTCTTC. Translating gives CASSVGATYNEQFF.

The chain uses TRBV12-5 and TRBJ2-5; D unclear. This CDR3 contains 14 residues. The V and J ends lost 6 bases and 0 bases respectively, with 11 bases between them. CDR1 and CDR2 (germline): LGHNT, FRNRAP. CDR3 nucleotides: TGTGCTAGTGGCCCGAACTCCTACCAAGAGACCCAGTACTTC. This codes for CASGPNSYQETQYF. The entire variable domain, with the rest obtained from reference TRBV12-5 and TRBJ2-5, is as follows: DARVTQTPRHKVTEMGQEVTMRCQPILGHNTVFWYRQTMMQGLELLAYFRNRAPLDDSGMPKDRFSAEMPDATLATLKIQPSEPRDSAVYFCASGPNSYQETQYFGPGTRLLVL.

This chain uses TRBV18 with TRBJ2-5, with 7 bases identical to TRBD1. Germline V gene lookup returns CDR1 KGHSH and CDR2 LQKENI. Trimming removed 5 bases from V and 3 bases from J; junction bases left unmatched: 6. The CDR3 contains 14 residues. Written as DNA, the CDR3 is TGTGCCAGCTCAGATCCCGACAGGGAAGAGACCCAGTACTTC. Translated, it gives CASSDPDREETQYF.

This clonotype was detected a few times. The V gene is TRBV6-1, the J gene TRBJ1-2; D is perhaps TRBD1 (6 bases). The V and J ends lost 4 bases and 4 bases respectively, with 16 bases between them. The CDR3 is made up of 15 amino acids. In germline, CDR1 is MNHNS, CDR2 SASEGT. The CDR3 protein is CASSVSRTALYGYTF. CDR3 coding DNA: TGTGCCAGCAGTGTTTCGCGGACAGCGCTCTATGGCTACACCTTC.

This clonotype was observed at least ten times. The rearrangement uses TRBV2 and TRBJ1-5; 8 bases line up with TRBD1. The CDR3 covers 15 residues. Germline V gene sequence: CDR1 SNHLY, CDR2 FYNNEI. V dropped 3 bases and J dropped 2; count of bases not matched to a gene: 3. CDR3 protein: CASSDRGLGNQPQHF. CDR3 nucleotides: TGTGCCAGCAGTGACAGGGGGCTCGGCAATCAGCCCCAGCATTTT.

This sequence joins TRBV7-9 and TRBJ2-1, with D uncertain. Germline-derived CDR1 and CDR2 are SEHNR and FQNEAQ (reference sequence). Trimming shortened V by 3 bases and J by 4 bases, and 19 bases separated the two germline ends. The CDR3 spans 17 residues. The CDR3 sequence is CASSFLADPARYNEQFF. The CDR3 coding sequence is TGTGCCAGCAGCTTCCTTGCGGACCCAGCAAGGTACAATGAGCAGTTCTTC.

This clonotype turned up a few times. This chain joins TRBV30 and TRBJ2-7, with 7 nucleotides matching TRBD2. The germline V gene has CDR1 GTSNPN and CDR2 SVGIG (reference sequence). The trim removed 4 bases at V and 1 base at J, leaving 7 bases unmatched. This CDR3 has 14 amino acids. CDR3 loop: CAWTGTIMSYEQYF. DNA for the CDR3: TGTGCCTGGACCGGGACTATTATGTCCTACGAGCAGTACTTC.